One and the same sample provided the 2 T cell receptor beta chains below, sequenced in a study of blood T cells in healthy people across ages. Sample-barcoded 5' priming and a J-beta primer mix drove a second PCR of roughly 7 to 11 cycles. From the 5' RACE reads, TCRdb called clonotypes with MiXCR, one entry per CDR3 protein. This table holds 600,000 to 1,000,000 distinct CDR3 sequences, 58% found once. The sequenced material came from blood. These receptors all come from a young man in good health.

This clonotype was counted a single time. The gene calls are TRBV20-1 and TRBJ2-7; D not certain. The ends were cut back, 6 bases at V and 3 bases at J, with 15 bases in the middle. The CDR3 sequence is 13 residues long. Looked up from germline, CDR1 is DFQATT and CDR2 is SNEGSKA (reference sequence). CDR3 sequence: CSADKGPVYEQYF. The DNA of the CDR3 is TGCAGTGCCGACAAAGGTCCTGTCTACGAGCAGTACTTC.

The CDR3: CASSWTAQETQYF. Here the CDR3 DNA reads TGTGCCAGCAGTTGGACAGCTCAAGAGACCCAGTACTTC. This chain connects TRBV6-1 to TRBJ2-5; tentatively, D is TRBD1 (6 bases). The ends were cut back, 5 bases at V and 2 bases at J, with 9 bases in the middle. CDR3 length: 13 amino acids. Germline assignment: CDR1 MNHNS and CDR2 SASEGT.